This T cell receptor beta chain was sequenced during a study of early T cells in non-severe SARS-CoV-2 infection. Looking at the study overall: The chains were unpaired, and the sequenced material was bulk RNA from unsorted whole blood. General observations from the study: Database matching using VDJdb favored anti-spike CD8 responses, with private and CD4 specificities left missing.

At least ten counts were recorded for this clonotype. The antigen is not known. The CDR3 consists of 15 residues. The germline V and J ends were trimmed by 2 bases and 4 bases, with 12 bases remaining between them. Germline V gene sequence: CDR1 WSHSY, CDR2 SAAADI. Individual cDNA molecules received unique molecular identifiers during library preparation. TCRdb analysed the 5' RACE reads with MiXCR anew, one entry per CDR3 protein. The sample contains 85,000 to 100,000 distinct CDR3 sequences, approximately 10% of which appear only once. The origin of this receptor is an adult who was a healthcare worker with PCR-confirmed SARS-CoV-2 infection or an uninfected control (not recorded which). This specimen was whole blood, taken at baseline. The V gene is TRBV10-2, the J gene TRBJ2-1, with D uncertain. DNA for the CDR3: TGCGCCAGCAGTGAGCTAGGGCAATCGTACAATGAGCAGTTCTTC. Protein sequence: CASSELGQSYNEQFF.